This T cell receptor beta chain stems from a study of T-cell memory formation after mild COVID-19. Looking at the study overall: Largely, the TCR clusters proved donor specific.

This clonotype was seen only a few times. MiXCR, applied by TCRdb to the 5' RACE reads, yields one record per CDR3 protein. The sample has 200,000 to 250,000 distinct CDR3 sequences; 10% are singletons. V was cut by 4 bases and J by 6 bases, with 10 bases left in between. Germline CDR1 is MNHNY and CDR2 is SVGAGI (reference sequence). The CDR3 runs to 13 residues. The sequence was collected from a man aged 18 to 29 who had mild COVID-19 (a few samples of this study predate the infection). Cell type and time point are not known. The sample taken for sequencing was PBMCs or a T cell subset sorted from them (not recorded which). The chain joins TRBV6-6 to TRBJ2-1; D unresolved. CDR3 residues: CASSSPDGNEQFF. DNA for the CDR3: TGTGCCAGCAGTTCGCCCGACGGCAATGAGCAGTTCTTC.